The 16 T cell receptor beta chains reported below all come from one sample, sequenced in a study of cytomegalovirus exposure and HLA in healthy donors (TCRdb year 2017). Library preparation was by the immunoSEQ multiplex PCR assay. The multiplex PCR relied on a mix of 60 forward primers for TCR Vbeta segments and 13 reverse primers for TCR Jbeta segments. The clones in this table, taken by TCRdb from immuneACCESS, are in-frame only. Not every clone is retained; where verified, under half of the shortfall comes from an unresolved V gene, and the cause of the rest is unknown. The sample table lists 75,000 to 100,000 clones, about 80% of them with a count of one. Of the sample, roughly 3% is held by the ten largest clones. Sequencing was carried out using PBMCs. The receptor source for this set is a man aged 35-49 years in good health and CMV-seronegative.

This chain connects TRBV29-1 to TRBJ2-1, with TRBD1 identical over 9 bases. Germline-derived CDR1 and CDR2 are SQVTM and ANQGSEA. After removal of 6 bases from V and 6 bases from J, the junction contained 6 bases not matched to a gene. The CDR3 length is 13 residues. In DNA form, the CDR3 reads TGCAGCGTGTCCCGGGACAGGGTCAATGAGCAGTTCTTC. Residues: CSVSRDRVNEQFF.

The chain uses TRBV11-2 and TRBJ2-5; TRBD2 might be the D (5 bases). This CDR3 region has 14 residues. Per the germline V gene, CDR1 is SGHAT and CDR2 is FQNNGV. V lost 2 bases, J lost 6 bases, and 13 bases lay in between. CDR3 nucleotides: TGTGCCAGCAGCTTAACCCCCGAGGGTCAGACCCAGTACTTC. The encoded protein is CASSLTPEGQTQYF.

The chain's CDR3 is CASGGEGRDIQYF. The CDR3 DNA follows: TGTGCCAGCGGGGGGGAGGGACGAGACATTCAGTACTTC. The chain joins TRBV6-6 to TRBJ2-4; TRBD2 agrees at 7 bases. The germline V gene encodes CDR1 MNHNY and CDR2 SVGAGI (reference sequence). There are 13 residues in the CDR3. The V gene end was trimmed by 8 bases and the J gene end by 8 bases; junction bases not matched to a gene: 9.

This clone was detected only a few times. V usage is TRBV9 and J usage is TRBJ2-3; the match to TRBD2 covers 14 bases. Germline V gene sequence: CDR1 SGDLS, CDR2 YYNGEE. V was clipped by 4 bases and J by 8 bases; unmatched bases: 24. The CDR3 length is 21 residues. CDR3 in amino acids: CASSPAGTGTSGGVRPVTQYF. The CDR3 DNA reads TGTGCCAGCAGCCCGGCGGGGACCGGGACTAGCGGGGGAGTCAGACCCGTTACGCAGTATTTT.

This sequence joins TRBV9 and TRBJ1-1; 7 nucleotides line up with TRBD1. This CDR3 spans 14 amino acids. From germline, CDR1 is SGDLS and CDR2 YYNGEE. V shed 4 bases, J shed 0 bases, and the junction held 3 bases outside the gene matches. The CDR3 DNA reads TGTGCCAGCAGCCGGGGACAGTTGAACACTGAAGCTTTCTTT. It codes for CASSRGQLNTEAFF.

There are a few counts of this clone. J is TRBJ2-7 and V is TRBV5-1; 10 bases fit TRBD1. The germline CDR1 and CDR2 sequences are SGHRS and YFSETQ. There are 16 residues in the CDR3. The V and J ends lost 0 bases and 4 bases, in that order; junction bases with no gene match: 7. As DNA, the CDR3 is TGCGCCAGCAGCTTGGGACAGGGGGCTGTAAGGTACGAGCAGTACTTC. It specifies CASSLGQGAVRYEQYF.

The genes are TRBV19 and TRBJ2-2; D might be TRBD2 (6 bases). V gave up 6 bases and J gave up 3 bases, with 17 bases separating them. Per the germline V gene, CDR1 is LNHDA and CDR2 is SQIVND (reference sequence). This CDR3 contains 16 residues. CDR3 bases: TGTGCCAGTAGACGGGGGTTGGCACAGGACACCGGGGAGCTGTTTTTT. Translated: CASRRGLAQDTGELFF.

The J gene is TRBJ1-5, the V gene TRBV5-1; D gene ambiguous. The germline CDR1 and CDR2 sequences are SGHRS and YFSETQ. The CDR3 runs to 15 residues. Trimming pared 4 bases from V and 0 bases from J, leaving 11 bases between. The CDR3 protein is CASSLDGDSNQPQHF. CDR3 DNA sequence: TGCGCCAGCAGCCTCGACGGGGATAGCAATCAGCCCCAGCATTTT.

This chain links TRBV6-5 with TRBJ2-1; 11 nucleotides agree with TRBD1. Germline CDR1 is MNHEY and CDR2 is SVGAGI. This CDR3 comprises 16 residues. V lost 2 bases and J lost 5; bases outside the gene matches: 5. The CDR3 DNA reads TGTGCCAGCAGTTACGGCCCGGGACAGGGGGACAATGAGCAGTTCTTC. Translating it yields CASSYGPGQGDNEQFF.

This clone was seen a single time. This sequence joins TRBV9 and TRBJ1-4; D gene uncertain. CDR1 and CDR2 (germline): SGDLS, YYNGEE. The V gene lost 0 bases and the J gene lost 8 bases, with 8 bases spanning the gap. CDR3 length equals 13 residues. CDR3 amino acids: CASSVGFGEKLFF. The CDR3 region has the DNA TGTGCCAGCAGCGTAGGTTTCGGGGAAAAACTGTTTTTT.

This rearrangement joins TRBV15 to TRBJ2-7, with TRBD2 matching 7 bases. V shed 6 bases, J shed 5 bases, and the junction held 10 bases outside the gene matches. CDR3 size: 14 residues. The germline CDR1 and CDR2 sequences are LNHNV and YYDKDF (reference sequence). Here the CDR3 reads CATRMDRSGNEQYF. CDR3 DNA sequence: TGTGCCACCAGAATGGACCGCAGCGGGAACGAGCAGTACTTC.

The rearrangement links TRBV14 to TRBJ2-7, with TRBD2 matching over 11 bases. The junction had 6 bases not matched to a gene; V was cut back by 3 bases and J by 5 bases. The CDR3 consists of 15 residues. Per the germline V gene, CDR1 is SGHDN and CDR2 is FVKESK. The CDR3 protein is CASSQLAGGGNEQYF. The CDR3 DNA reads TGTGCCAGCAGCCAGCTAGCGGGGGGTGGAAACGAGCAGTACTTC.

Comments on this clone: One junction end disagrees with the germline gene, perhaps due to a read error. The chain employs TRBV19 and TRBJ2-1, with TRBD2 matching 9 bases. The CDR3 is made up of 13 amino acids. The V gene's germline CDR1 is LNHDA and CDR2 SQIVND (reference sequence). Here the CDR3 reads CASRPTSGGSGIF. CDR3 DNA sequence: TGTGCCAGTAGACCGACTAGCGGCGGGTCGGGGATCTTC. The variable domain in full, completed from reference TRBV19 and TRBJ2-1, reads DGGITQSPKYLFRKEGQNVTLSCEQNLNHDAMYWYRQDPGQGLRLIYYSQIVNDFQKGDIAEGYSVSREKKESFPLTVTSAQKNPTAFYLCASRPTSGGSGIFGPGTRLTVL.

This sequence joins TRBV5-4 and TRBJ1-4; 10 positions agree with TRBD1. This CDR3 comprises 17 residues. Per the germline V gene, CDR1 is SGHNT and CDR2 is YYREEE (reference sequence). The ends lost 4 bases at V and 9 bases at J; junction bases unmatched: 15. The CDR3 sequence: CASSPGQGRPAEKKLFF. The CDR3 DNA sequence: TGTGCCAGCAGCCCGGGACAGGGGCGCCCGGCGGAGAAAAAACTGTTTTTT.

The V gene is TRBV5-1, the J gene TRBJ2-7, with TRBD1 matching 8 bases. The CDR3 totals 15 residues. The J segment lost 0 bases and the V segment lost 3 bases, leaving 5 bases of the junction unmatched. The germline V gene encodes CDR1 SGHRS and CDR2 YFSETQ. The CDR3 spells CASSWLTGASYEQYF. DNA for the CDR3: TGCGCCAGCAGCTGGCTGACAGGGGCCTCCTACGAGCAGTACTTC.

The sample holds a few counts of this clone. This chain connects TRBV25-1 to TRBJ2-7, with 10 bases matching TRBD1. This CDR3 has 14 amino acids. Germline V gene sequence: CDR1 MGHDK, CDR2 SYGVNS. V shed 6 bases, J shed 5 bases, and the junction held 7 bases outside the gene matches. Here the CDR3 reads CASSGTGVFHEQYF. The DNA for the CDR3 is TGTGCCAGCAGCGGGACAGGGGTATTTCACGAGCAGTACTTC.